The 17 T cell receptor beta chains below were found in one sample sequenced in a study of T cell responses to AZD1222 COVID-19 vaccine. Method: immunoSEQ multiplex PCR; TCRdb's copy keeps in-frame clones and lacks some. This table has fewer than 200,000 clones, around 90% appearing once. The material was peripheral blood, obtained 28 days after the second dose of the MenACWY control vaccine. The source is an adult who received the MenACWY meningococcal vaccine as a control.

The chain combines TRBV5-1 with TRBJ2-2; the match to TRBD2 covers 12 bases. The CDR3 is 15 residues long. Trimming removed 0 bases from V and 8 bases from J; junction bases left unmatched: 2. Germline-derived CDR1 and CDR2 are SGHRS and YFSETQ. Written as DNA, the CDR3 is TGCGCCAGCAGCTTGGGACTAGCGGGAGAGGGGGAGCTGTTTTTT. Its protein product is CASSLGLAGEGELFF.

This sequence joins TRBV10-1 and TRBJ2-7; D perhaps matches TRBD1 (6 bases). The CDR3 is made up of 13 amino acids. CDR1 WNHNN and CDR2 SYGVQD come from the germline V gene (reference sequence). Trimming took off 5 bases at V and 2 bases at J, with 10 bases between the two ends. CDR3 bases: TGCGCCAGCAGTCCAGGGGCGACCTACGAGCAGTACTTC. Translation gives CASSPGATYEQYF.

The CDR3 spells CASSQDIGQGAYEQYF. CDR3 coding DNA: TGCGCCAGCAGCCAAGATATCGGACAGGGGGCTTACGAGCAGTACTTC. The chain links TRBV4-3 to TRBJ2-7, with TRBD1 matching 11 bases. The CDR3 runs to 16 residues. V shed 0 bases, J shed 4 bases, and the junction held 5 bases outside the gene matches. The germline V gene has CDR1 LGHNA and CDR2 YSLEER.

This chain joins TRBV28 and TRBJ2-7, with D possibly called TRBD1 or TRBD2 (6 bases each). V gave up 7 bases and J gave up 5 bases, with 18 bases separating them. The germline gives CDR1 MDHEN, CDR2 SYDVKM. This CDR3 is 14 amino acids long. Written as DNA, the CDR3 is TGTGCCAGCACCCTATATGGGGGGCAAAACGAGCAGTACTTC. It codes for CASTLYGGQNEQYF. Using reference TRBV28 and TRBJ2-7 for the parts outside the CDR3, the full variable domain is DVKVTQSSRYLVKRTGEKVFLECVQDMDHENMFWYRQDPGLGLRLIYFSYDVKMKEKGDIPEGYSVSREKKERFSLILESASTNQTSMYLCASTLYGGQNEQYFGPGTRLTVT.

This chain joins TRBV28 and TRBJ1-1; no reliable D call. V was cut by 6 bases and J by 1 base, with 12 bases left in between. The CDR3 contains 14 residues. CDR1 MDHEN and CDR2 SYDVKM come from the germline V gene. The CDR3 DNA follows: TGTGCCAGCAGAGCAGAGGACTGGAACACTGAAGCTTTCTTT. This translates into CASRAEDWNTEAFF.

The chain is built from TRBV4-1 and TRBJ2-7; TRBD2 matches 8 bases. The CDR3 totals 14 residues. Germline lookup yields CDR1 MGHRA and CDR2 YSYEKL. J was trimmed by 5 bases and V by 4 bases; bases with no gene match: 7. DNA for the CDR3: TGCGCCAGCAGCCCCCCGGGACTAGGGGACGAGCAGTACTTC. Protein sequence: CASSPPGLGDEQYF.

The V gene is TRBV28, the J gene TRBJ2-7; weak D call: TRBD1 (6 bases). Trimming removed 4 bases at V and 4 bases at J, with 11 bases between. This CDR3 has 13 amino acids. The germline CDR1 and CDR2 sequences are MDHEN and SYDVKM. This CDR3 is CASSWGHNYEQYF. The CDR3 DNA reads TGTGCCAGCAGTTGGGGACACAATTACGAGCAGTACTTC.

This sequence joins TRBV7-8 and TRBJ1-1, with a possible D match to TRBD1 (5 bases). Germline loops: CDR1 SGHVS, CDR2 FQNEAQ. The CDR3 runs to 13 residues. V lost 4 bases to trimming and J lost 5 bases, with 11 bases between them. DNA for the CDR3: TGTGCCAGCAGCTACTCAGGGAGGACTGAAGCTTTCTTT. Its translation is CASSYSGRTEAFF.

The chain combines TRBV19 with TRBJ1-1; D is undetermined. The CDR3 totals 13 residues. Germline V gene sequence: CDR1 LNHDA, CDR2 SQIVND (reference sequence). V lost 3 bases and J 5 bases, leaving 10 bases between the germline ends. CDR3 in DNA: TGTGCCAGTAGTATGACCTTTGGGACTGAAGCTTTCTTT. Protein: CASSMTFGTEAFF.

The DNA of the CDR3 is TGTGCCAGCAGCGCACTAGCGGGAATCACCGGGGAGCTGTTTTTT. Residues: CASSALAGITGELFF. The V call is TRBV9, the J call TRBJ2-2; 10 bases line up with TRBD2. In germline, CDR1 is SGDLS, CDR2 YYNGEE. This CDR3 comprises 15 residues. V was clipped by 3 bases and J by 4 bases; unmatched bases: 3.

The rearrangement uses TRBV15 and TRBJ2-7; D uncertain. Trimming removed 0 bases at V and 4 bases at J, with 19 bases between. Germline lookup yields CDR1 LNHNV and CDR2 YYDKDF (reference sequence). The CDR3 is 17 residues long. The CDR3 coding sequence is TGTGCCACCAGCAGAGAAAGTGCGGAGACGGTAAGATACGAGCAGTACTTC. This translates into CATSRESAETVRYEQYF.

The V call is TRBV10-1, the J call TRBJ1-5; 7 positions match TRBD1. Trimming at V came to 2 bases and at J to 9 bases, leaving 7 bases not matched to a gene. Germline CDR1 and CDR2: WNHNN and SYGVQD (reference sequence). This CDR3 region has 14 residues. The CDR3 region is CASSEEGAPRPQHF. The CDR3 region has the DNA TGCGCCAGCAGTGAGGAGGGGGCCCCTCGGCCCCAGCATTTT.

The chain combines TRBV11-2 with TRBJ2-3; D call uncertain. Germline assignment: CDR1 SGHAT and CDR2 FQNNGV. This CDR3 is built from 14 residues. Trimming removed 5 bases at V and 0 bases at J, with 9 bases between. CDR3 loop: CASSLTGSTDTQYF. CDR3 nucleotides: TGTGCCAGCAGCCTGACCGGCAGCACAGATACGCAGTATTTT.

The sample holds one count of this clone. V and J are TRBV7-2 and TRBJ2-7, with 7 bases matching TRBD2. The V gene's germline CDR1 is SGHTA and CDR2 FQGNSA. Germline trimming cut 2 bases from V and 5 bases from J; bases unmatched to any gene: 9. This CDR3 comprises 15 residues. The CDR3 DNA reads as TGTGCCAGCAGCTTATTCGGACTAGAAAGGGACGAGCAGTACTTC. This translates into CASSLFGLERDEQYF.

The chain carries TRBV15 and TRBJ1-2; the D is unclear. Between the trimmed V and J ends, which lost 5 bases and 8 bases, there was a span of 12 bases. The CDR3 contains 12 residues. The germline V gene encodes CDR1 LNHNV and CDR2 YYDKDF (reference sequence). The CDR3 is CATSGGSSGYTF. CDR3 sequence (DNA): TGTGCCACCAGCGGAGGTTCTTCCGGCTACACCTTC.

As for this clone: One junction end does not reproduce the germline sequence, and a read error may be involved. The V and J genes are TRBV28 and TRBJ1-5; D is uncertain. Germline assignment: CDR1 MDHEN and CDR2 SYDVKM. The CDR3 totals 14 residues. CDR3 nucleotides: TGTGCCAGCAGTATCGGGGAATTGAATCGGCCCCAGCATTTT. The encoded protein is CASSIGELNRPQHF.

The chain couples TRBV7-2 to TRBJ2-5, with TRBD1 matching 7 bases. V was pared by 4 bases and J by 5 bases, with 7 bases of the junction left unmatched. Germline CDR1 SGHTA, CDR2 FQGNSA. CDR3 size: 14 residues. The CDR3 reads CASSSQGVGETQYF. CDR3 nucleotides: TGTGCCAGCAGCTCGCAGGGGGTGGGGGAGACCCAGTACTTC.